Listed here are 21 T cell receptor beta chains from one sample, sequenced in a study of regulatory T cells in long-lasting Graves disease. Construction of TCR beta libraries relied on iRepertoire HTBI primers and on Arm-PCR targeting CDR3 regions. TCRdb processed the multiplex PCR reads anew with MiXCR; each CDR3 protein has one entry. The table includes about 610,000 distinct CDR3 sequences, roughly 16% detected once. Indicated time point: newly diagnosed GD, antithyroid drugs for less than 3 months. PBMC-extracted RNA yielded the TCR library. The sample was also linked to a second study, of T cells in Graves' hyperthyroidism and ophthalmopathy.

The source was peripheral blood mononuclear cells (PBMCs), collected at new diagnosis, from a patient treated with antithyroid drugs. The receptors stem from a man aged 18 to 29 with Graves disease.

Turning to this clonotype: Since a much larger clone is just one base distant, this may be a read error. The chain combines TRBV7-7 with TRBJ2-1; D unclear. The CDR3 sequence is 15 residues long. Per the germline V gene, CDR1 is SSHAT and CDR2 is FNYEAQ (reference sequence). The CDR3 DNA is TGTGCTAGCAGCCTCGGACCAGATCTCCCTTACGAGCAGTTCTTC. Its protein is CASSLGPDLPYEQFF.

This clonotype has at least ten counts. V usage is TRBV2 and J usage is TRBJ2-3; D is perhaps TRBD2 (5 bases). Germline loops: CDR1 SNHLY, CDR2 FYNNEI. V lost 4 bases, J lost 6 bases, and 11 bases lay in between. The CDR3 runs 13 residues. CDR3 protein: CASSVDRGDTQYF. The CDR3 DNA follows: TGTGCCAGCAGTGTGGACCGAGGGGATACGCAGTATTTT.

The rearrangement uses TRBV10-3 and TRBJ2-1; 7 bases line up with TRBD2. Germline CDR1 reads ENHRY; CDR2 reads SYGVKD. V dropped 7 bases and J dropped 7; count of bases not matched to a gene: 7. The CDR3 length is 13 residues. The CDR3 spells CAITDWRENEQFF. The CDR3 nucleotides are TGTGCCATCACTGACTGGCGGGAGAATGAGCAGTTCTTC.

The V call is TRBV20-1, the J call TRBJ1-2; no firm D call. The germline V gene encodes CDR1 DFQATT and CDR2 SNEGSKA (reference sequence). Trimming cost V 2 bases and J 4 bases, with 11 bases left between them. The CDR3 runs to 13 residues. The CDR3 region has the DNA TGCAGTGCTAGAAAGGAGCGCGGCTATGGCTACACCTTC. This translates into CSARKERGYGYTF.

In its sample, this clonotype was seen a few times. The V and J genes are TRBV5-1 and TRBJ2-7; D perhaps matches TRBD1 (6 bases). The CDR3 spans 14 residues. Germline V gene lookup returns CDR1 SGHRS and CDR2 YFSETQ. Trimming removed 4 bases from V and 3 bases from J, with 14 bases in between. The CDR3 DNA sequence: TGCGCCAGCAGCCCGGGCGAAGGGGGCTACGAGCAGTACTTC. This codes for CASSPGEGGYEQYF.

In its sample, this clonotype was seen many times. The chain recombines TRBV27 with TRBJ2-7, with D perhaps assigned TRBD1 or TRBD2 (5 bases each). Germline CDR1 MNHEY, CDR2 SMNVEV (reference sequence). V was pared by 6 bases and J by 5 bases, with 14 bases between. This CDR3 has 13 amino acids. CDR3 sequence: CASRGPGFHEQYF. Written as DNA, the CDR3 is TGTGCCAGCAGGGGACCCGGGTTCCACGAGCAGTACTTC.

Only a few counts were recorded for this clonotype. The rearrangement uses TRBV29-1 and TRBJ2-1; D not certain. CDR3 size: 11 residues. Germline loops: CDR1 SQVTM, CDR2 ANQGSEA. Trimming stripped 6 bases from V and 6 bases from J, with 9 bases between. The CDR3, as DNA: TGCAGCGTCTTGCCCTCCAATGAGCAGTTCTTC. Its translation is CSVLPSNEQFF.

This clonotype was observed many times. The gene calls are TRBV18 and TRBJ2-7, with 11 bases fitting TRBD2. The CDR3 length is 14 residues. In germline, CDR1 is KGHSH, CDR2 LQKENI. The V gene end was trimmed by 6 bases and the J gene end by 3 bases; junction bases not matched to a gene: 4. CDR3 DNA sequence: TGTGCCAGCTCCCCCGGGACTAGCGGCTACGAGCAGTACTTC. Protein product: CASSPGTSGYEQYF.

The chain links TRBV18 to TRBJ2-7; D uncertain. The CDR3 is 12 amino acids. With 3 bases removed from V and 6 bases from J, the gap between germline ends came to 9 bases. Germline V gene sequence: CDR1 KGHSH, CDR2 LQKENI. This CDR3 is CASSPVSGEQYF. CDR3 in DNA: TGTGCCAGCTCACCGGTCTCGGGCGAGCAGTACTTC.

The rearrangement uses TRBV6-2 or TRBV6-3 and TRBJ2-1, with 9 bases fitting TRBD2. V was pared by 6 bases and J by 3 bases, with 15 bases of the junction left unmatched. Germline V lookup: CDR1 MNHEY, CDR2 SVGEGT. The CDR3 consists of 18 residues. The CDR3 loop is CASRSEGWGREGYNEQFF. Written as DNA, the CDR3 is TGTGCCAGCAGGAGCGAGGGTTGGGGGCGGGAGGGCTACAATGAGCAGTTCTTC.

In this sample, this clonotype turned up a few times. This chain joins TRBV24-1 and TRBJ1-2; D is uncertain. This CDR3 is 14 amino acids long. The V and J ends lost 7 bases and 3 bases respectively, with 14 bases between them. Per the germline V gene, CDR1 is KGHDR and CDR2 is SFDVKD. CDR3 in amino acids: CATRPEPTYYGYTF. CDR3 in DNA: TGTGCCACCAGACCGGAACCAACGTACTATGGCTACACCTTC.

V and J are TRBV20-1 and TRBJ2-2; D unclear. Per germline, CDR1 DFQATT and CDR2 SNEGSKA (reference sequence). The CDR3 totals 15 residues. With 4 bases removed from V and 6 bases from J, the gap between germline ends came to 18 bases. The CDR3 sequence: CSAKSSENIAGELFF. CDR3 bases: TGCAGTGCTAAGAGCTCGGAGAATATCGCCGGGGAGCTGTTTTTT.

This clonotype was counted many times. The genes are TRBV6-2 or TRBV6-3 and TRBJ1-5; D is possibly TRBD1 (6 bases). V lost 5 bases, J lost 3 bases, and 14 bases lay in between. Per the germline V gene, CDR1 is MNHEY and CDR2 is SVGEGT. The CDR3 is made up of 15 amino acids. The CDR3 sequence is CASSVRQDNNQPQHF. DNA of the CDR3: TGTGCCAGCAGTGTTCGACAGGACAACAATCAGCCCCAGCATTTT.

This clonotype was recorded at least ten times. The chain recombines TRBV28 with TRBJ1-1; D remains unclear. This CDR3 has 15 residues. CDR1 and CDR2 from the germline V gene are MDHEN and SYDVKM. The V end lost 4 bases, the J end lost 0 bases, and 12 bases lay between the germline ends. The CDR3 protein is CASSYGRLVNTEAFF. As DNA, the CDR3 is TGTGCCAGCAGTTATGGTAGATTGGTGAACACTGAAGCTTTCTTT.

This rearrangement joins TRBV28 to TRBJ1-5, with unresolved D. Deletions cut 9 bases from V and 0 bases from J, with 12 bases between. Germline V gene lookup returns CDR1 MDHEN and CDR2 SYDVKM. There are 14 residues in the CDR3. DNA for the CDR3: TGTGCCAGTCGAGGGATCTATAGCAATCAGCCCCAGCATTTT. Translation: CASRGIYSNQPQHF. Complete variable domain (other parts from reference TRBV28 and TRBJ1-5): DVKVTQSSRYLVKRTGEKVFLECVQDMDHENMFWYRQDPGLGLRLIYFSYDVKMKEKGDIPEGYSVSREKKERFSLILESASTNQTSMYLCASRGIYSNQPQHFGDGTRLSIL.

This clonotype showed up many times. The V and J genes are TRBV20-1 and TRBJ2-1; 12 nucleotides match TRBD2. This CDR3 has 16 residues. The V and J ends lost 1 base and 2 bases, in that order; junction bases with no gene match: 3. From germline, CDR1 is DFQATT and CDR2 SNEGSKA (reference sequence). The CDR3 region is CSARGTSGATYNEQFF. CDR3 nucleotides: TGCAGTGCTAGAGGGACTAGCGGGGCTACCTACAATGAGCAGTTCTTC.

This clonotype has at least ten counts. V gene TRBV12-3 or TRBV12-4 combines with J gene TRBJ1-5, with D perhaps matching TRBD1 (5 bases). CDR3 size: 13 residues. Trimming stripped 10 bases from V and 1 base from J, with 11 bases between. The CDR3 bases are TGTGCCATGCACGGGGCCAGCAATCAGCCCCAGCATTTT. Translated: CAMHGASNQPQHF.

This clonotype was observed many times. In DNA, the CDR3 is TGCAGTGCTAGTACCCCGGGACAGGGATTCACAGATACGCAGTATTTT. Translation gives CSASTPGQGFTDTQYF. This chain joins TRBV20-1 and TRBJ2-3; 9 nucleotides line up with TRBD1. This CDR3 has 16 amino acids. V gave up 3 bases and J gave up 2 bases; unmatched junction bases: 9. Germline assignment: CDR1 DFQATT and CDR2 SNEGSKA (reference sequence).

This clonotype has at least ten counts. The rearrangement uses TRBV30 and TRBJ1-5; D remains unclear. Between the trimmed V and J ends, which lost 2 bases and 2 bases, there was a span of 7 bases. Germline V lookup: CDR1 GTSNPN, CDR2 SVGIG (reference sequence). The CDR3 extends over 13 amino acids. CDR3: CAWSQQGNQPQHF. For the CDR3, the DNA is TGTGCCTGGAGTCAGCAGGGCAATCAGCCCCAGCATTTT.

This clonotype was recorded at least ten times. The chain couples TRBV6-5 to TRBJ1-1; D uncertain. The CDR3 runs 14 residues. Trimming removed 0 bases at V and 1 base at J, with 6 bases between. Germline lookup yields CDR1 MNHEY and CDR2 SVGAGI. As DNA, the CDR3 is TGTGCCAGCAGTTACTCGTTCAGGAACACTGAAGCTTTCTTT. As protein: CASSYSFRNTEAFF.

This clonotype has ten or more counts. The chain employs TRBV19 and TRBJ1-5; the match to TRBD1 covers 7 bases. The CDR3 is 14 amino acids. Trimming removed 6 bases from V and 1 base from J; junction bases left unmatched: 3. The V gene's germline CDR1 is LNHDA and CDR2 SQIVND (reference sequence). CDR3 in DNA: TGTGCCAGTAGCGGGACAGTGAGCAATCAGCCCCAGCATTTT. The encoded protein is CASSGTVSNQPQHF.